This T cell receptor (beta chain) was observed in a study of T-cell reconstitution after alpha-beta-depleted transplantation in children. Regarding the study as a whole: The study reportedly traced alpha-beta T cells about two months after transplant to several hundred expanded graft clones. T-cell numbers and diversity, one year after transplant, stemmed largely from T cells that were newly produced. For some patients, TCRbeta diversity was high at day 60 because of recipient T cells and thymic progenitors that survived.

This clonotype has a handful of counts. The antigen remains unidentified. Library preparation (for TCRbeta) was performed with unique molecular identifiers. TCRdb fed the PCR reads into MiXCR, producing one record per CDR3 protein. The sample lists a few hundred thousand distinct CDR3 sequences; approximately 23% were seen once. The length of the CDR3 is 17 residues. Trimming removed 0 bases at V and 0 bases at J, with 16 bases between. Germline assignment: CDR1 SGHRS and CDR2 YFSETQ. This sequence was found in a male patient aged 10 to 17 who had a stem cell transplant for acute lymphoblastic leukemia, so the T cells may come from the graft donor. The chain joins TRBV5-1 to TRBJ2-7; the D gene is possibly TRBD2 (6 bases). The material was PBMCs, mostly from graft donor cells, obtained 180 days after TCRalphabeta/CD19-depleted stem cell transplant. DNA for the CDR3: TGCGCCAGCAGCTTGGGCAAACGGGAGTTAAGCTCCTACGAGCAGTACTTC. Its protein product is CASSLGKRELSSYEQYF.